This T cell receptor (beta chain) was obtained from a study of CD8 T cells in ankylosing spondylitis. Study outcomes and limitations: Ankylosing spondylitis blood seemed to carry a telltale TCR beta motif made of eight highly homologous variants. The clones that were linked to disease were reported to be significantly enriched in matched synovial fluid samples from ankylosing spondylitis patients. A CD8+ phenotype characterized the disease-linked clones, which were relatively rare in peripheral blood.

With respect to this clonotype: What it recognizes is unknown.

The V and J ends lost 9 bases and 1 base respectively, with 9 bases between them. This CDR3 region has 12 residues. Looked up from germline, CDR1 is MNHEY and CDR2 is SMNVEV (reference sequence). Using quantitative 5'-RACE with molecular barcodes, the authors made TCR beta libraries. TCRdb independently ran MiXCR on the 5' RACE reads; one entry per CDR3 protein. The sample has 200,000 to 250,000 distinct CDR3 sequences; about 17% are singletons. The clonotype comes from a male donor with ankylosing spondylitis. The specimen was blood, either unsorted or a sorted T cell fraction (not recorded which). This sequence joins TRBV27 and TRBJ1-1; D is possibly TRBD1 (6 bases). The CDR3 nucleotides read TGTGCCAGTTGGGACACGAACACTGAAGCTTTCTTT. This encodes CASWDTNTEAFF.